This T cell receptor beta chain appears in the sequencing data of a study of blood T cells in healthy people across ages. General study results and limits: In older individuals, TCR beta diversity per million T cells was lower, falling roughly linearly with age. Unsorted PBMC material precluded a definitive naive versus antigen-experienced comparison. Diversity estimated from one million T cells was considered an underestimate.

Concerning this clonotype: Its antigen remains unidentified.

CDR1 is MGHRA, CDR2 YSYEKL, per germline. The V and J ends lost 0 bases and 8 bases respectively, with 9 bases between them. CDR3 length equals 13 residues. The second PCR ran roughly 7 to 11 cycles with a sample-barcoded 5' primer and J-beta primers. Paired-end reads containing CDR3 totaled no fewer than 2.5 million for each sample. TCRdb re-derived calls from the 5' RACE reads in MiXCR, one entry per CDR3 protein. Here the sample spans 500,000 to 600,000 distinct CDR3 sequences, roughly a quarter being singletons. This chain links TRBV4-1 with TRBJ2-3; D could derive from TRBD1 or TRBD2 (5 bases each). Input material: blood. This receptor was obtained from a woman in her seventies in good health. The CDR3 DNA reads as TGCGCCAGCAGCCAAGATGAGAGGGGTACGCAGTATTTT. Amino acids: CASSQDERGTQYF.